This T cell receptor beta chain is drawn from a study of cytomegalovirus exposure and HLA in healthy donors. The CDR3 is 15 amino acids. Looked up from germline, CDR1 is LGHNA and CDR2 is YNFKEQ. With V trimmed by 4 bases and J by 2 bases, 1 base remained unmatched. PCR primers comprised 60 Vbeta and 13 Jbeta primers. The method was immunoSEQ multiplex PCR; TCRdb's version includes in-frame clones alone and lacks a portion of them. Among 35,000 to 45,000 clones, roughly 82% were seen once, and the ten largest hold roughly a tenth. Study findings and constraints: Evidence from a later analysis indicated that most CMV-associated TCR beta chains looked HLA-restricted. It was shown in a later analysis that HLA-associated TCR beta chains were more clonally expanded than other, equally common chains. In an earlier analysis, in approximately 630 donors, most V segments appeared productive either ~90% or ~30% of the time. A later analysis associated 15,000 or so TCR beta sequences with HLA alleles at a 0.05 false discovery rate.

As to this clone: Its antigen remains unknown.

The chain is built from TRBV4-2 and TRBJ2-3; 12 nucleotides line up with TRBD2. The specimen sequenced was PBMCs. The TCR originated in a woman under 30 in good health and CMV-seropositive. This chain's CDR3 is CASSPSGGATDTQYF. CDR3 in DNA: TGTGCCAGCAGCCCTAGCGGGGGGGCCACAGATACGCAGTATTTT.